This is a list of T cell receptor beta chains from one sample in a study of blood T cell repertoires in COVID-19. The data were produced by immunoSEQ multiplex PCR, yet TCRdb's version contains in-frame clones alone and is incomplete. The sample shows 250,000 or so clones, about 83% of them seen only once. Source material: PBMCs or T cells enriched from blood (not recorded which). The receptors derive from a woman between 40 and 50 years old who had been exposed to COVID-19. The CDR3 runs from the conserved cysteine through the conserved F or W.

>TRBV10-1|13
CASLRGAPGELFF
>TRBV12-3/TRBV12-4|13
CASSLAGGEKLFF
>TRBV18|14
CASSPPTGFYGYTF
>TRBV30|16
CAWSAELYSLTDTQYF
>TRBV5-4|15
CASSLDGTGVVGYTF
>TRBV27|15
CASSLFRGSNYEQYF
>TRBV21-1|15
CASSRTGTGGNEQFF
>TRBV18|15
CASSQMLEVNTEAFF
>TRBV19|14
CASSSGQEGEKLFF
>TRBV24-1|16
CATSDSTDRNTGELFF
>TRBV7-8|15
CASSLAAQITDTQYF
>TRBV7-9|15
CASSPDRGRNTEAFF
>TRBV18|16
CASSPGGTALNEKLFF
>TRBV11-2|12
CASSFSQGELFF
>TRBV7-3|19
CASSPPGTGDSLNTGELFF
>TRBV28|13
CASVTSGYNEQFF
>TRBV12-5|16
CASGPGGAAGQYEAFF
>TRBV18|16
CASSPAGGAEGTEAFF
>TRBV7-2|13
CASSSQQGYEQYF
>TRBV10-3|16
CAISESGTGATDTQYF
>TRBV25-1|17
CASTTSGGETSQETQYF
>TRBV25-1|17
CASSEIRALGRRDGYTF
>TRBV7-2|16
CASSLVSGTGANEQYF
>TRBV7-9|15
CASSPPGLRNEKLFF
>TRBV5-4|14
CASSFQGTGNTIYF